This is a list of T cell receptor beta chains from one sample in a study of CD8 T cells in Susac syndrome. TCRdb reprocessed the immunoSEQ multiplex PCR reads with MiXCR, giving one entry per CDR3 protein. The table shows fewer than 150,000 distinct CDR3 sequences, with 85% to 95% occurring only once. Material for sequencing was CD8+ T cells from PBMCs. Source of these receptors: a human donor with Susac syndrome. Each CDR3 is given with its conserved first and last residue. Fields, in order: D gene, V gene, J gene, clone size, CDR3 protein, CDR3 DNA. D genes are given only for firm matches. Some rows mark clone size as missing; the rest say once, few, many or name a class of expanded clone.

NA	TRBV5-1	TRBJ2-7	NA	CASRMGRNSYEQYF	TGCGCCAGTCGAATGGGCCGGAACTCCTACGAGCAGTACTTC
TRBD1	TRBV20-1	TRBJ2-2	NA	CSASEPDRGQNTGELFF	TGCAGTGCTAGTGAACCCGACAGGGGTCAGAACACCGGGGAGCTGTTTTTT
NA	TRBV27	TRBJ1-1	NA	CASSVSISTEAFF	TGTGCCAGCAGTGTCAGTATTTCCACTGAAGCTTTCTTT
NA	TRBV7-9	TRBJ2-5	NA	CASSHPWDTSQETQYF	TGTGCCAGCAGCCACCCCTGGGATACTAGCCAAGAGACCCAGTACTTC
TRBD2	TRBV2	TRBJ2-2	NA	CASSHVSGSYTGELFF	TGTGCCAGCAGTCATGTTAGCGGGAGCTATACCGGGGAGCTGTTTTTT
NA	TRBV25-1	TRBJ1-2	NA	CASSEYFINYGYTF	TGTGCCAGCAGTGAATATTTTATTAACTATGGCTACACCTTC
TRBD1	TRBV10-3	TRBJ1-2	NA	CATMGQGAMSNYGYTF	TGTGCCACCATGGGACAGGGGGCTATGTCTAACTATGGCTACACCTTC
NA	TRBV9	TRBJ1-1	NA	CASNEWGRNTEAFF	TGTGCCAGCAACGAGTGGGGAAGAAACACTGAAGCTTTCTTT
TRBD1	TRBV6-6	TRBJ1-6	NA	CASSYLGTGNNTLHF	TGTGCCAGCAGTTACCTGGGGACAGGCAACAACACCCTCCACTTT
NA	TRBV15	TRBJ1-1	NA	CATSRDIRGDEAFF	TGTGCCACCAGCAGAGATATTAGGGGCGATGAAGCTTTCTTT
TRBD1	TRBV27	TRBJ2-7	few	CASSLGQGSYEQYF	TGTGCCAGCAGTTTGGGACAGGGCTCCTACGAGCAGTACTTC
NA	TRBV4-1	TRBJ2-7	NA	CASSQNGRTEQYF	TGCGCCAGCAGCCAAAATGGACGGACCGAGCAGTACTTC
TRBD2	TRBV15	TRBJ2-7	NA	CATSTPSGLAGPHEQYF	TGTGCCACCAGCACCCCCTCCGGACTAGCGGGACCCCACGAGCAGTACTTC
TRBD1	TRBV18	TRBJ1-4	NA	CASSPGDRAKEKLFF	TGTGCCAGCTCACCGGGGGACAGGGCTAAGGAAAAACTGTTTTTT
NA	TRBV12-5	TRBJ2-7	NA	CASRGEMDEQYF	TGTGCTAGTCGAGGCGAGATGGACGAGCAGTACTTC
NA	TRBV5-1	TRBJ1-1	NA	CASSLVQGIGEDTEAFF	TGCGCCAGCAGCTTGGTCCAGGGTATAGGAGAGGACACTGAAGCTTTCTTT
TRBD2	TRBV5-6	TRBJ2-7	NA	CASSFHGEGFPYEQYF	TGTGCCAGCAGCTTCCATGGGGAGGGTTTTCCCTACGAGCAGTACTTC
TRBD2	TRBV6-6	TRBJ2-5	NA	CASRGGSSQYF	TGTGCCAGCAGGGGCGGGAGTAGCCAGTACTTC
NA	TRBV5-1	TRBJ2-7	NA	CASSLGAAEQYF	TGCGCCAGCAGCTTGGGTGCGGCCGAGCAGTACTTC
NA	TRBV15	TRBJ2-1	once	CATSRENIRNEQFF	TGTGCCACCAGCAGGGAAAACATCCGCAATGAGCAGTTCTTC
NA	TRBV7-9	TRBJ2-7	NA	CASSLAEQGSSYEQYF	TGTGCCAGCAGCTTAGCGGAGCAGGGATCGTCCTACGAGCAGTACTTC
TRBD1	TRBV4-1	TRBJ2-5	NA	CASSPHWGQGFEETQYF	TGCGCCAGCAGCCCTCATTGGGGACAGGGTTTTGAAGAGACCCAGTACTTC
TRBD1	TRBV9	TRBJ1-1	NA	CASSVVGGPTEAFF	TGTGCCAGCAGCGTAGTAGGGGGCCCCACTGAAGCTTTCTTT
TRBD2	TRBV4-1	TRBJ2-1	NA	CASSETSGRSNEQFF	TGCGCCAGCAGCGAGACTAGCGGGAGGAGTAATGAGCAGTTCTTC
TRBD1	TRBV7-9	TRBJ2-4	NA	CASSLLGQEAKNIQYF	TGTGCCAGCAGCCTACTGGGACAGGAAGCCAAAAACATTCAGTACTTC
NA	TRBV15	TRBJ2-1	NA	CATSLQGYNEQFF	TGTGCCACCAGCCTACAGGGATACAATGAGCAGTTCTTC
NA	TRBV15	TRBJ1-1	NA	CATGTRGGNTEAFF	TGTGCCACCGGTACCAGGGGCGGTAACACTGAAGCTTTCTTT
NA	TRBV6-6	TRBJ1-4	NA	CASSYTSNEKLFF	TGTGCCAGCAGTTACACGAGTAATGAAAAACTGTTTTTT
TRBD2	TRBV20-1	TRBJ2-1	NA	CSASFETSVYNEQFF	TGCAGTGCTAGTTTTGAGACTAGCGTCTACAATGAGCAGTTCTTC
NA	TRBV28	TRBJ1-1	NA	CASSWGQPLEAFF	TGTGCCAGCAGTTGGGGCCAGCCTCTTGAAGCTTTCTTT
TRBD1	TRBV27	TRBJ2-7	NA	CASTFGTGSYEQYF	TGTGCCAGCACCTTCGGGACAGGGTCGTACGAGCAGTACTTC
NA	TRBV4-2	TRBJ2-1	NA	CASSQDPLLEVEQFF	TGTGCCAGCAGCCAAGATCCCCTACTAGAGGTCGAGCAGTTCTTC
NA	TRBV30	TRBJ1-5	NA	CAWSVQGANQPQHF	TGTGCCTGGAGTGTACAGGGCGCAAATCAGCCCCAGCATTTT
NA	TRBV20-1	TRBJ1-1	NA	CSARTTTGPSTEAFF	TGCAGTGCTAGGACGACTACCGGTCCGAGCACTGAAGCTTTCTTT
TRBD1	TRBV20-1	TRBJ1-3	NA	CSAPGQVSGNTIYF	TGCAGCGCACCGGGACAGGTCTCTGGAAACACCATATATTTT
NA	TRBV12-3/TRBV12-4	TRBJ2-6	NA	CASSSLAPPGANVLTF	TGTGCCAGCAGCTCCCTGGCCCCACCTGGGGCCAACGTCCTGACTTTC
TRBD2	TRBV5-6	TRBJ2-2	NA	CASSPGLAEYTGELFF	TGTGCCAGCAGCCCGGGACTAGCGGAATACACCGGGGAGCTGTTTTTT
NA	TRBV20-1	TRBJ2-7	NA	CSARGPAYEQYF	TGCAGTGCTAGAGGGCCAGCATACGAGCAGTACTTC
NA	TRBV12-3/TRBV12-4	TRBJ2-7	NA	CASSLNPPYEQYF	TGTGCCAGCAGTTTAAATCCCCCCTACGAGCAGTACTTC
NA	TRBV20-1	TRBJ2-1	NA	CSATGVSNNEQFF	TGCAGTGCTACAGGGGTCAGTAACAATGAGCAGTTCTTC
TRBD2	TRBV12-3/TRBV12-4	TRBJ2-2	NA	CASFPASGFTGELFF	TGTGCCAGCTTCCCCGCTAGCGGGTTTACCGGGGAGCTGTTTTTT
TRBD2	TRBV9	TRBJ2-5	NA	CASSRSGSATETQYF	TGTGCCAGCAGTCGTAGCGGGAGTGCGACAGAGACCCAGTACTTC
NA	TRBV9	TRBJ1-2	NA	CASSVDEVSNYGYTF	TGTGCCAGCAGCGTAGATGAGGTCTCGAACTATGGCTACACCTTC
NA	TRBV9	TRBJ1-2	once	CASSVGSGTFYGYTF	TGTGCCAGCAGCGTAGGTTCTGGGACATTCTATGGCTACACCTTC
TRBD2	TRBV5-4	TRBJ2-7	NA	CASSWGTSYEQYF	TGTGCCAGCAGCTGGGGGACTAGCTACGAGCAGTACTTC
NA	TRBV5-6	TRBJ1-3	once	CASSLAPNSGNTIYF	TGTGCCAGCAGCTTGGCTCCGAATTCTGGAAACACCATATATTTT
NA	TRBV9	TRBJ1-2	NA	CASSVAGGGDYGYTF	TGTGCCAGCAGCGTAGCCGGCGGGGGCGACTATGGCTACACCTTC
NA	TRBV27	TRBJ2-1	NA	CASSVLGGYNEQFF	TGTGCCAGCAGTGTATTGGGCGGATACAATGAGCAGTTCTTC
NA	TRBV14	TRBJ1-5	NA	CASSVGQPQHF	TGTGCCAGCAGCGTCGGTCAGCCCCAGCATTTT
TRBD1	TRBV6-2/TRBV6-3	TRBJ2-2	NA	CASSFLRDRDTGELFF	TGTGCCAGCAGCTTCCTCCGGGACAGGGACACCGGGGAGCTGTTTTTT
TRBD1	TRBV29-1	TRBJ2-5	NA	CSVTGTGGGQEIQYF	TGCAGCGTAACCGGGACAGGGGGCGGCCAAGAGATTCAGTACTTC
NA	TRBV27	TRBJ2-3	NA	CATWGSTDTQYF	TGTGCCACATGGGGATCCACAGATACGCAGTATTTT
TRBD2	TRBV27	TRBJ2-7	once	CASSYGRPHEQYF	TGTGCCAGCAGTTACGGGAGGCCCCACGAGCAGTACTTC
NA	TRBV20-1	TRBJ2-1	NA	CSARALYNEQFF	TGCAGTGCTAGAGCGTTATACAATGAGCAGTTCTTC